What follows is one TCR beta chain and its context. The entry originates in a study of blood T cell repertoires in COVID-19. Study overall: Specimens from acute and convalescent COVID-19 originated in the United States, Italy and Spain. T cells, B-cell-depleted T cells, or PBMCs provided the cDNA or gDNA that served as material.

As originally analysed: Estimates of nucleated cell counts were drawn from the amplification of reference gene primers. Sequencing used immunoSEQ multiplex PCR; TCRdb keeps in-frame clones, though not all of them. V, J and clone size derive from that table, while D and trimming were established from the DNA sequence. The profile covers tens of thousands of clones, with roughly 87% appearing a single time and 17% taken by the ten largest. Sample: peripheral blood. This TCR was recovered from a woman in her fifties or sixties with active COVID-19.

The CDR3 DNA is TGTGCCAGCAGGATACCGTGGGACAATAATTCACCCCTCCACTTT. Protein sequence: CASRIPWDNNSPLHF. V usage is TRBV28 and J usage is TRBJ1-6, with D possibly TRBD1 on 6 matching bases. The V and J ends lost 6 bases and 5 bases respectively, with 14 bases between them. This CDR3 is built from 15 residues. Germline V gene sequence: CDR1 MDHEN, CDR2 SYDVKM. The entire variable domain, with the rest obtained from reference TRBV28 and TRBJ1-6, is as follows: DVKVTQSSRYLVKRTGEKVFLECVQDMDHENMFWYRQDPGLGLRLIYFSYDVKMKEKGDIPEGYSVSREKKERFSLILESASTNQTSMYLCASRIPWDNNSPLHFGNGTRLTVT.